This T cell receptor beta chain was profiled in a study of blood T cell repertoires in COVID-19. About the research overall: Some COVID-19 samples were acute and others convalescent; all came from the United States, Italy and Spain. PBMCs, B-cell-depleted T cells, or T cells were the source of the cDNA or gDNA that made up the material.

Seattle patient enrollment occurred during active infection, with longitudinal follow-up thereafter. Original handling: For nucleated cells, counts were estimated from reference gene primer amplification. Clones were sequenced by immunoSEQ multiplex PCR, and TCRdb holds only the in-frame ones, with some missing. V and J calls and clone size are copied from that table; D and trimming were computed from the DNA. The table records about 200,000 clones, roughly 90% of them present only once. The CDR3 totals 17 residues. Germline V gene data show CDR1 as SNHLY and CDR2 as FYNNEI. The V and J ends lost 0 bases and 0 bases respectively, with 14 bases between them.

The sequence derives from a man aged 60 to 75 with COVID-19, enrolled during active disease. Sequencing input: peripheral blood. The chain couples TRBV2 to TRBJ1-1; no clear D gene. The CDR3 DNA is TGTGCCAGCAGTGAAGCCGAGGTCCATAATCTGAACACTGAAGCTTTCTTT. It is translated as CASSEAEVHNLNTEAFF.